The clone carrying this T cell receptor beta chain turned up a few times. Its antigen is currently unknown. The primer mix had 60 Vbeta and 13 Jbeta primers. The protocol was immunoSEQ multiplex PCR, while the TCRdb copy is restricted to in-frame clones and leaves out a portion. Of roughly 100,000 clones listed, roughly 13% are singletons. The data belong to a study of cytomegalovirus exposure and HLA in healthy donors. Study-wide results and caveats: Owing to their indistinguishability, certain V segments, notably TRBV6-2 and TRBV6-3, were excluded. Fewer N-insertions (relative to the roughly 670-donor mean) were reportedly seen in an Asian-associated ancestry cluster in a later analysis. Later work associated 16,951 TCR beta sequences with HLA alleles at 0.05 false discovery rate. Sequencing likely generated an artifact that appeared as a cluster of highly shared sequence variants.

The CDR3 is 16 amino acids. V gave up 3 bases and J gave up 5 bases; unmatched junction bases: 9. Germline assignment: CDR1 PRHDT and CDR2 FYEKMQ (reference sequence). Sequencing was performed on PBMCs. The rearrangement uses TRBV13 and TRBJ2-3; TRBD2 matches at 9 bases. This sequence originates from a man aged 40-55 years in good health and CMV-seropositive. This chain's CDR3 is CASSLEGAGGRDTQYF. The CDR3, as DNA: TGTGCCAGCAGCTTGGAGGGAGCGGGAGGAAGAGATACGCAGTATTTT.